These 31 T cell receptor beta chains share one sample of origin, sequenced in a study of T cells in Graves' hyperthyroidism and ophthalmopathy. It was RNA transcripts that yielded the amplified TCR beta CDR3 regions. The TCR CDR3 was amplified in a first-round RT-PCR using the HTBI primer set. TCRdb reprocessed the multiplex PCR reads with MiXCR, giving one entry per CDR3 protein. The profile covers hundreds of thousands of distinct CDR3 sequences, with 11% to 15% appearing a single time and approximately 10% taken by the ten largest. Source material: blood. These receptors originate from a woman aged 18-29 years with Graves' hyperthyroidism.

This chain joins TRBV9 and TRBJ2-1, with TRBD1 identical over 7 bases. Unmatched junction bases numbered 5, after V lost 3 bases and J lost 2 bases. The CDR3 has 15 residues. Germline V gives CDR1 SGDLS, CDR2 YYNGEE. The chain's CDR3 is CASSGNRGPYNEQFF. The CDR3 coding sequence is TGTGCCAGCAGCGGCAACAGGGGACCCTACAATGAGCAGTTCTTC.

This clonotype was seen more than once but under ten times. The genes are TRBV6-1 and TRBJ1-3, with D unclear. V lost 9 bases and J 0 bases, leaving 9 bases between the germline ends. CDR3 length equals 13 residues. CDR1 MNHNS and CDR2 SASEGT come from the germline V gene. CDR3 bases: TGTGCCAGTCAAAGGACCTCTGGAAACACCATATATTTT. Translating gives CASQRTSGNTIYF.

With respect to this clonotype: A much larger clone lies a single base off, so this may be a read error. The V call is TRBV12-3 or TRBV12-4, the J call TRBJ1-2; D is unresolved. Trimming cost V 5 bases and J 0 bases, with 7 bases left between them. This CDR3 region has 13 residues. The DNA for the CDR3 is TGTGCCAGCAGTAAAGGAGCTAACTATGGCTACACCTTC. Translation gives CASSKGANYGYTF.

V and J are TRBV9 and TRBJ1-2; D remains unclear. V was clipped by 3 bases and J by 1 base, with 7 bases between them. The CDR3 is 13 residues long. Germline V gives CDR1 SGDLS, CDR2 YYNGEE. The DNA of the CDR3 is TGTGCCAGCAGCGCCACATTTAACTATGGCTACACCTTC. Its translation is CASSATFNYGYTF.

This clonotype occurred many times. The chain couples TRBV10-3 to TRBJ1-5; D is perhaps TRBD1 (6 bases). This CDR3 comprises 14 residues. V lost 6 bases and J lost 1, with 10 bases in between. Germline-derived CDR1 and CDR2 are ENHRY and SYGVKD. The CDR3 loop reads CAISGTPSNQPQHF. DNA for the CDR3: TGTGCCATCAGCGGGACACCCAGCAATCAGCCCCAGCATTTT.

This clonotype was counted a few times. V is TRBV20-1 and J is TRBJ2-1, with 11 nucleotides matching TRBD2. V was clipped by 0 bases and J by 6 bases; unmatched bases: 7. CDR3 length: 16 amino acids. CDR1 is DFQATT, CDR2 SNEGSKA, per germline (reference sequence). CDR3 sequence reads: CSARDPSSGRRNEQFF. Here the CDR3 DNA reads TGCAGTGCTAGAGATCCCTCTAGCGGGAGGCGCAATGAGCAGTTCTTC.

This clonotype has a count of ten or more. CDR3 protein: CASSLGNNQPQHF. DNA for the CDR3: TGTGCCAGCTCACTTGGGAACAATCAGCCCCAGCATTTT. This sequence joins TRBV18 and TRBJ1-5; D remains ambiguous. Germline assignment: CDR1 KGHSH and CDR2 LQKENI. The germline V and J ends were trimmed by 4 bases and 3 bases, with 7 bases remaining between them. This CDR3 contains 13 residues. Looking up the rest from reference TRBV18 and TRBJ1-5 gives the full variable domain: NAGVMQNPRHLVRRRGQEARLRCSPMKGHSHVYWYRQLPEEGLKFMVYLQKENIIDESGMPKERFSAEFPKEGPSILRIQQVVRGDSAAYFCASSLGNNQPQHFGDGTRLSIL.

This clonotype has a handful of counts. The chain couples TRBV27 to TRBJ2-7, with TRBD2 matching 12 bases. CDR3 length: 16 amino acids. Germline V CDR1 and CDR2: MNHEY, SMNVEV (reference sequence). The ends lost 6 bases at V and 4 bases at J; junction bases unmatched: 10. CDR3 in amino acids: CASSPQTSGSEYEQYF. CDR3 DNA sequence: TGTGCCAGCAGCCCACAGACTAGCGGGAGTGAGTACGAGCAGTACTTC.

The table lists this clonotype with a few counts. The V gene is TRBV3-1, the J gene TRBJ2-3; 8 nucleotides agree with TRBD2. Trimming took 5 bases from V and 4 from J; bases not matched to a gene: 5. This CDR3 comprises 14 residues. CDR1 and CDR2 (germline): LGHDT, YNNKEL (reference sequence). Here the CDR3 reads CASSLGLVADTQYF. The DNA of the CDR3 is TGTGCCAGCAGCTTGGGACTAGTTGCAGATACGCAGTATTTT.

In its sample, this clonotype was seen a few times. The chain joins TRBV3-1 to TRBJ2-1, with TRBD2 matching over 7 bases. Germline-derived CDR1 and CDR2 are LGHDT and YNNKEL (reference sequence). V trimming: 1 base; J trimming: 10 bases; junction bases outside the gene matches: 7. The length of the CDR3 is 14 residues. CDR3 region: CASSQASAGEEQFF. The CDR3 nucleotides are TGTGCCAGCAGCCAAGCGAGCGCGGGAGAAGAGCAGTTCTTC.

Many counts were recorded for this clonotype. The chain carries TRBV7-9 and TRBJ2-2; D remains ambiguous. The germline gives CDR1 SEHNR, CDR2 FQNEAQ (reference sequence). V shed 2 bases and J shed 7 bases, with 5 bases lying between them. The CDR3 has 12 amino acids. CDR3 sequence reads: CASSLRHGELFF. CDR3 nucleotides: TGTGCCAGCAGCTTAAGACACGGGGAGCTGTTTTTT. Supplemented by reference TRBV7-9 and TRBJ2-2, the full variable domain reads DTGVSQNPRHKITKRGQNVTFRCDPISEHNRLYWYRQTLGQGPEFLTYFQNEAQLEKSRLLSDRFSAERPKGSFSTLEIQRTEQGDSAMYLCASSLRHGELFFGEGSRLTVL.

This clonotype was seen repeatedly, ten times or more. CDR3 in DNA: TGTGCCAGCAGCCAACTCACAGGGATGAACACTGAAGCTTTCTTT. Its translation: CASSQLTGMNTEAFF. This chain connects TRBV4-2 to TRBJ1-1; D is possibly TRBD1 (6 bases). Germline V CDR1 and CDR2: LGHNA, YNFKEQ. Between the trimmed V and J ends, which lost 2 bases and 0 bases, there was a span of 10 bases. This CDR3 has 15 amino acids.

This clonotype was seen many times. The chain recombines TRBV2 with TRBJ1-1; 10 nucleotides align to TRBD1. This CDR3 region has 16 residues. Germline CDR1 is SNHLY and CDR2 is FYNNEI. V gave up 5 bases and J gave up 1 base; unmatched junction bases: 7. The CDR3: CASSPGTGVANTEAFF. CDR3 coding DNA: TGTGCCAGCAGTCCGGGGACAGGGGTAGCGAACACTGAAGCTTTCTTT.

CDR3 amino acids: CASSWDRGAYEQYF. The CDR3 DNA sequence: TGTGCCAGCAGTTGGGACAGGGGGGCGTACGAGCAGTACTTC. The chain is built from TRBV6-1 and TRBJ2-7; 11 bases align to TRBD1. This CDR3 is 14 amino acids long. CDR1 is MNHNS, CDR2 SASEGT, per germline. The junction had 4 bases not matched to a gene; V was cut back by 5 bases and J by 4 bases.

This clonotype was recorded a few times. The chain is built from TRBV7-2 and TRBJ2-1, with TRBD2 as a possible D gene (5 bases). Trimming stripped 1 base from V and 9 bases from J, with 10 bases between. Per the germline V gene, CDR1 is SGHTA and CDR2 is FQGNSA. This CDR3 is built from 13 residues. The CDR3 reads CASSLGGSGEQFF. The CDR3 nucleotides are TGTGCCAGCAGCTTAGGTGGGAGCGGTGAGCAGTTCTTC.

With respect to this clonotype: The junction departs from the called germline gene at one end, perhaps through a read error. The CDR3 region has the DNA TGTGCCAGCAGTTCCGGGACAGCAAGCTCCTGCAATGAGCAGTTCTTC. It is translated as CASSSGTASSCNEQFF. The chain couples TRBV28 to TRBJ2-1, with 7 bases aligning to TRBD1. Germline CDR1 reads MDHEN; CDR2 reads SYDVKM. CDR3 length equals 16 residues.

In this sample, this clonotype turned up many times. The gene calls are TRBV20-1 and TRBJ2-1; 10 positions match TRBD2. Germline V CDR1 and CDR2: DFQATT, SNEGSKA (reference sequence). The CDR3 is 15 amino acids. The trim removed 6 bases at V and 0 bases at J, leaving 5 bases unmatched. CDR3 DNA sequence: TGCAGTGCAACCTCTAGCGGGAGCTCCTACAATGAGCAGTTCTTC. This translates into CSATSSGSSYNEQFF.

This clonotype has at least ten counts. V gene TRBV18 combines with J gene TRBJ1-3; no reliable D call. The germline V and J ends were trimmed by 2 bases and 3 bases, with 5 bases remaining between them. Germline V gives CDR1 KGHSH, CDR2 LQKENI. The CDR3 sequence is 13 residues long. The CDR3 loop is CASSPGNGNTIYF. In DNA form, the CDR3 reads TGTGCCAGCTCACCAGGGAATGGAAACACCATATATTTT.

This clonotype was seen a few times. The chain employs TRBV6-1 and TRBJ2-5; TRBD1 matches 9 bases. Germline CDR1 is MNHNS and CDR2 is SASEGT. The V and J ends lost 7 bases and 4 bases, in that order; junction bases with no gene match: 7. This CDR3 spans 14 amino acids. In nucleotides, the CDR3 is TGTGCCAGCACGAAACAGGGGGCTGGAGAGACCCAGTACTTC. Translated: CASTKQGAGETQYF.

In this sample, this clonotype turned up a few times. J is TRBJ2-7 and V is TRBV28; D call uncertain. Trimming took 1 base from V and 1 from J, leaving 11 bases between them. Germline loops: CDR1 MDHEN, CDR2 SYDVKM. The CDR3 loop spans 15 amino acids. This CDR3 reads CASSLSGIRSYEQYF. The DNA for the CDR3 is TGTGCCAGCAGTTTATCAGGTATCAGATCCTACGAGCAGTACTTC. The full variable domain, with the rest looked up from reference TRBV28 and TRBJ2-7, is DVKVTQSSRYLVKRTGEKVFLECVQDMDHENMFWYRQDPGLGLRLIYFSYDVKMKEKGDIPEGYSVSREKKERFSLILESASTNQTSMYLCASSLSGIRSYEQYFGPGTRLTVT.

CDR3 in DNA: TGCGCCAGCAGCCAAGGACAGGTAGCCAAAAACATTCAGTACTTC. Residues: CASSQGQVAKNIQYF. The chain joins TRBV4-1 to TRBJ2-4; D possibly corresponds to TRBD1 (6 bases). Germline V CDR1 and CDR2: MGHRA, YSYEKL. The V end was cut by 1 base, the J end by 0 bases, with 7 bases between. This CDR3 has 15 amino acids.

The chain recombines TRBV10-3 with TRBJ2-7; D uncertain. This CDR3 is 17 amino acids long. The germline V gene has CDR1 ENHRY and CDR2 SYGVKD. Trimming took off 3 bases at V and 2 bases at J, with 20 bases between the two ends. As DNA, the CDR3 is TGTGCCATCAGTGACCCGTCACTCCGAATTAGAGCCTACGAGCAGTACTTC. Its protein product is CAISDPSLRIRAYEQYF.

This clonotype has a count of ten or more. V and J are TRBV7-2 and TRBJ2-3; a weak D match, TRBD2 (5 bases). This CDR3 is built from 13 residues. Germline V gene data show CDR1 as SGHTA and CDR2 as FQGNSA. Trimming shortened V by 3 bases and J by 6 bases, and 10 bases separated the two germline ends. CDR3 sequence: CASSFGLTDTQYF. The CDR3 DNA sequence: TGTGCCAGCAGCTTTGGACTCACGGATACGCAGTATTTT.

The chain uses TRBV28 and TRBJ2-1, with a weak D call TRBD2 (6 bases). The CDR3 runs 15 residues. V was pared by 1 base and J by 8 bases, with 15 bases between. Germline V gene lookup returns CDR1 MDHEN and CDR2 SYDVKM. CDR3 protein: CASSLYFAGSDEQFF. CDR3 nucleotide sequence: TGTGCCAGCAGTTTATACTTCGCGGGATCGGATGAGCAGTTCTTC.

This clonotype showed up just a few times. The chain combines TRBV6-1 with TRBJ1-2; 9 nucleotides match TRBD1. J was trimmed by 5 bases and V by 5 bases; bases with no gene match: 18. Per germline, CDR1 MNHNS and CDR2 SASEGT. This CDR3 contains 18 residues. The CDR3, as DNA: TGTGCCAGCAGTCCCGCCGTACAGGGGGCTAGGTCATCGTATGGCTACACCTTC. The encoded protein is CASSPAVQGARSSYGYTF.

This clonotype was observed many times. The V gene is TRBV7-2, the J gene TRBJ2-6, with D possibly TRBD2 on 5 matching bases. Trimming took 5 bases from V and 0 from J, leaving 17 bases between them. Germline V gene lookup returns CDR1 SGHTA and CDR2 FQGNSA. The CDR3 contains 18 residues. CDR3 amino acids: CASSHPSRRGSGANVLTF. CDR3 nucleotides: TGTGCCAGCAGCCATCCGTCTCGACGGGGCTCTGGGGCCAACGTCCTGACTTTC.

The V and J genes are TRBV18 and TRBJ2-1; TRBD1 matches at 12 bases. The germline V gene has CDR1 KGHSH and CDR2 LQKENI. The trim removed 6 bases at V and 6 bases at J, leaving 12 bases unmatched. The CDR3 loop spans 17 amino acids. The CDR3 reads CASSRLGTGGKGNEQFF. DNA of the CDR3: TGTGCCAGCTCCCGCCTCGGGACAGGGGGCAAAGGCAATGAGCAGTTCTTC.

This clonotype has a count of ten or more. The J gene is TRBJ2-1, the V gene TRBV2; unclear D gene. There are 13 residues in the CDR3. Deletions cut 7 bases from V and 5 bases from J, with 12 bases between. Germline loops: CDR1 SNHLY, CDR2 FYNNEI. CDR3 residues: CASKPRANNEQFF. The CDR3, as DNA: TGTGCCAGCAAACCCCGCGCCAACAATGAGCAGTTCTTC.

In this sample, this clonotype turned up many times. The chain couples TRBV20-1 to TRBJ1-1; the match to TRBD1 covers 10 bases. The V gene's germline CDR1 is DFQATT and CDR2 SNEGSKA (reference sequence). The CDR3 runs 15 residues. With 3 bases clipped from V and 0 bases from J, the junction kept 4 bases outside the gene matches. Written as DNA, the CDR3 is TGCAGTGCTAGCGGGACAGGGGACCTGAACACTGAAGCTTTCTTT. Protein product: CSASGTGDLNTEAFF.

The CDR3 bases are TGTGCCAGCTCACCACCGGGCAGGGGATATGGGGCCAACGTCCTGACTTTC. It is translated as CASSPPGRGYGANVLTF. The V and J genes are TRBV18 and TRBJ2-6, with D possibly being TRBD1 (6 bases). In germline, CDR1 is KGHSH, CDR2 LQKENI. V was clipped by 0 bases and J by 3 bases, with 12 bases between them. CDR3 length: 17 amino acids.

This clonotype was observed at least ten times. The chain uses TRBV4-3 and TRBJ2-3; 7 bases align to TRBD1. The V gene's germline CDR1 is LGHNA and CDR2 YSLEER. The ends lost 2 bases at V and 3 bases at J; junction bases unmatched: 5. The length of the CDR3 is 15 residues. In DNA, the CDR3 is TGCGCCAGCAGCCAACGCACAGGGGAAACAGATACGCAGTATTTT. Protein product: CASSQRTGETDTQYF.